Below are 21 T cell receptor beta chains sequenced from a single sample in a study of a mutant IDH1 vaccine in newly diagnosed glioma. Specified time point: week 23, last vaccination. Vaccination comprised doses that each held 300 ug of mutant IDH1 20-mer peptide, plus topical imiquimod. Clones were sequenced by immunoSEQ multiplex PCR, and TCRdb holds only the in-frame ones, with some missing. The sample has roughly 74,000 clones; 85% are singletons. No antigens are known for them. The starting material was PBMCs, obtained from a glioma patient whose treatment included an IDH1 peptide vaccine. The receptors stem from a woman between 45 and 65 years old with glioma.

V gene TRBV4-1 combines with J gene TRBJ2-3; D not resolved. This CDR3 is built from 15 residues. The ends were cut back, 1 base at V and 0 bases at J, with 8 bases in the middle. The germline V gene encodes CDR1 MGHRA and CDR2 YSYEKL. The CDR3 region has the DNA TGCGCCAGCAGCCAAGGCTGGGCTAGCACAGATACGCAGTATTTT. Its translation is CASSQGWASTDTQYF.

This sequence joins TRBV7-9 and TRBJ2-2; D uncertain. This CDR3 has 11 residues. Between the trimmed V and J ends, which lost 2 bases and 7 bases, there was a span of 2 bases. Germline lookup yields CDR1 SEHNR and CDR2 FQNEAQ (reference sequence). The CDR3 is CASSLFGELFF. The CDR3 DNA is TGTGCCAGCAGCTTATTCGGGGAGCTGTTTTTT.

The J gene is TRBJ1-1, the V gene TRBV6-1; D ambiguous. The CDR3 loop spans 11 amino acids. The germline CDR1 and CDR2 sequences are MNHNS and SASEGT. V gave up 8 bases and J gave up 1 base, with 5 bases separating them. CDR3 loop: CASPRNTEAFF. As DNA, the CDR3 is TGTGCCAGCCCCCGGAACACTGAAGCTTTCTTT.

The genes are TRBV5-1 and TRBJ2-5; 9 positions agree with TRBD1. The J call may be wrong; the DNA end is better matched by TRBJ2-7. The CDR3 contains 14 residues. Germline loops: CDR1 SGHRS, CDR2 YFSETQ. This CDR3 reads CASSLTGGFYEQYF. In DNA form, the CDR3 reads TGCGCCAGCAGCTTGACAGGGGGCTTCTACGAGCAGTACTTC.

This clone has just a few counts. This chain connects TRBV6-6 to TRBJ1-4, with D uncertain. The V end lost 8 bases, the J end lost 4 bases, and 11 bases lay between the germline ends. CDR3 length: 13 residues. Germline values: CDR1 MNHNY, CDR2 SVGAGI (reference sequence). The CDR3 sequence is CASGYRSNEKLFF. Here the CDR3 DNA reads TGTGCCAGCGGGTACAGAAGTAATGAAAAACTGTTTTTT.

The rearrangement uses TRBV6-5 and TRBJ1-3; 8 bases are shared with TRBD1. Germline CDR1 reads MNHEY; CDR2 reads SVGAGI. V shed 4 bases, J shed 6 bases, and the junction held 11 bases outside the gene matches. CDR3 size: 16 residues. The CDR3 spells CASSFTGGTFSNTIYF. In DNA, the CDR3 is TGTGCCAGCAGTTTTACAGGGGGAACCTTTTCAAACACCATATATTTT.

Here the CDR3 reads CSALDYNEQFF. CDR3 DNA: TGCAGTGCCTTGGACTACAATGAGCAGTTCTTC. This chain uses TRBV20-1 with TRBJ2-1, with no clear D. Between the trimmed V and J ends, which lost 6 bases and 3 bases, there was a span of 6 bases. CDR3 length: 11 residues. Germline-derived CDR1 and CDR2 are DFQATT and SNEGSKA (reference sequence).

The gene calls are TRBV9 and TRBJ2-5; 9 bases match TRBD1. Germline V gives CDR1 SGDLS, CDR2 YYNGEE. The V gene end was trimmed by 0 bases and the J gene end by 7 bases; junction bases not matched to a gene: 10. The CDR3 loop spans 16 amino acids. The CDR3 coding sequence is TGTGCCAGCAGCGTAGTAGGGACAGGGTCTTTGGGGACCCAGTACTTC. Its translation: CASSVVGTGSLGTQYF.

This chain joins TRBV10-1 and TRBJ2-7; 11 bases line up with TRBD1. Looked up from germline, CDR1 is WNHNN and CDR2 is SYGVQD (reference sequence). The CDR3 consists of 15 residues. With 2 bases clipped from V and 6 bases from J, the junction kept 6 bases outside the gene matches. The DNA for the CDR3 is TGCGCCAGCAGTGAGGGGACAGGGGGATGGTTCGAGCAGTACTTC. This encodes CASSEGTGGWFEQYF.

The V and J genes are TRBV30 and TRBJ2-7; D is unresolved. The CDR3 is 12 residues long. Per the germline V gene, CDR1 is GTSNPN and CDR2 is SVGIG (reference sequence). V was trimmed by 2 bases and J by 2 bases, leaving 7 bases between them. The CDR3 loop reads CAWSRVTYEQYF. CDR3 nucleotide sequence: TGTGCCTGGAGTCGCGTTACCTACGAGCAGTACTTC.

The chain links TRBV9 to TRBJ2-5, with 8 bases fitting TRBD2. Per the germline V gene, CDR1 is SGDLS and CDR2 is YYNGEE. The CDR3 sequence is 16 residues long. Trimming at V came to 4 bases and at J to 3 bases, leaving 11 bases not matched to a gene. Here the CDR3 DNA reads TGTGCCAGCAGCTTCTCACTAGCGGTTGGTGAAGAGACCCAGTACTTC. This sequence encodes CASSFSLAVGEETQYF.

The chain combines TRBV27 with TRBJ2-5; weak D call: TRBD1 (6 bases). The CDR3 sequence is 13 residues long. The V gene's germline CDR1 is MNHEY and CDR2 SMNVEV (reference sequence). Trimming removed 3 bases at V and 5 bases at J, with 10 bases between. CDR3 sequence reads: CASSFRQAETQYF. The CDR3 DNA reads as TGTGCCAGCAGTTTTCGACAGGCGGAGACCCAGTACTTC.

CDR3 nucleotide sequence: TGTGCCAGTAGTATAGGGGGTCAGATCAATGAGCAGTTCTTC. As protein: CASSIGGQINEQFF. V is TRBV19 and J is TRBJ2-1; D remains ambiguous. CDR3 length: 14 amino acids. With 1 base removed from V and 6 bases from J, the gap between germline ends came to 10 bases. Germline V gene data show CDR1 as LNHDA and CDR2 as SQIVND (reference sequence).

The V call is TRBV5-4, the J call TRBJ1-5; no clear D. The CDR3 loop spans 14 amino acids. The germline gives CDR1 SGHNT, CDR2 YYREEE (reference sequence). Deletions cut 6 bases from V and 1 base from J, with 11 bases between. In DNA form, the CDR3 reads TGTGCCAGCATCGGCCTGGGCAGCAATCAGCCCCAGCATTTT. Translation: CASIGLGSNQPQHF.

The chain has TRBV5-1 and TRBJ1-6; 7 nucleotides match TRBD1. Losses at the gene ends were 4 bases for V and 8 bases for J; bases not matched to a gene: 9. This CDR3 has 15 amino acids. The germline V gene has CDR1 SGHRS and CDR2 YFSETQ. This CDR3 is CASSEAGGFYSPLHF. The CDR3, as DNA: TGCGCCAGCAGCGAGGCAGGGGGTTTCTATTCACCCCTCCACTTT.

The chain links TRBV7-9 to TRBJ1-2; D might be TRBD1 (6 bases). Germline CDR1 and CDR2: SEHNR and FQNEAQ (reference sequence). With 5 bases removed from V and 9 bases from J, the gap between germline ends came to 13 bases. The CDR3 extends over 12 amino acids. CDR3 amino acids: CASSPPQGSYTF. The CDR3 DNA is TGTGCCAGCAGCCCCCCCCAGGGGAGCTACACCTTC.

The rearrangement uses TRBV12-5 and TRBJ2-2; D remains unclear. The CDR3 covers 14 residues. Germline V CDR1 and CDR2: LGHNT, FRNRAP. Trimming pared 10 bases from V and 1 base from J, leaving 13 bases between. In DNA, the CDR3 is TGTGCTACCCTTATTTGGGGGAACACCGGGGAGCTGTTTTTT. It translates to CATLIWGNTGELFF. Full variable domain (outside the CDR3, taken from reference TRBV12-5 and TRBJ2-2): DARVTQTPRHKVTEMGQEVTMRCQPILGHNTVFWYRQTMMQGLELLAYFRNRAPLDDSGMPKDRFSAEMPDATLATLKIQPSEPRDSAVYFCATLIWGNTGELFFGEGSRLTVL.

A single count supports this clone. J is TRBJ2-2 and V is TRBV7-3; D gene uncertain. Germline loops: CDR1 SGHTA, CDR2 FQGTGA. The CDR3 length is 13 residues. V lost 5 bases to trimming and J lost 5 bases, with 9 bases between them. This CDR3 reads CASSRLGTGELFF. The CDR3, as DNA: TGTGCCAGCAGCCGGCTAGGGACCGGGGAGCTGTTTTTT.

With regard to this clone: Germline is not matched at one junction end, which may reflect a read error. J is TRBJ1-4 and V is TRBV6-1; TRBD1 aligns across 9 bases. Germline CDR1 is MNHNS and CDR2 is SASEGT. This CDR3 contains 15 residues. Here the CDR3 DNA reads TGTGTCAGCAGTGAAGGTGGACAGGGGTACGAAAAACTGTTTTTT. As protein: CVSSEGGQGYEKLFF.

The CDR3 region has the DNA TGTGCCAGCAGACAAGGACGGAAAGCTTTCTTT. Translation gives CASRQGRKAFF. The chain couples TRBV27 to TRBJ1-1; D not certain. The CDR3 sequence is 11 residues long. Germline loops: CDR1 MNHEY, CDR2 SMNVEV (reference sequence). The germline V and J ends were trimmed by 6 bases and 9 bases, with 11 bases remaining between them.

The rearrangement uses TRBV4-2 and TRBJ2-3, with D possibly TRBD1 on 5 matching bases. Trimming left V 2 bases short and J 0 bases short, with 9 bases between. This CDR3 spans 15 amino acids. Germline CDR1 reads LGHNA; CDR2 reads YNFKEQ. CDR3 DNA: TGTGCCAGCAGCCAATCGACAGACAGCACAGATACGCAGTATTTT. This codes for CASSQSTDSTDTQYF.